This record covers a single T cell receptor beta chain. The data derive from a study of CD8 T cells in Susac syndrome. It was with random hexamers that 0.5 to 1 ug RNA was reverse transcribed. Amplification of TCR beta CDR3 was carried out by immunoSEQ multiplex PCR, which covered 54 Vbeta and 13 Jbeta segments. TCRdb redid the calling of the immunoSEQ multiplex PCR reads with MiXCR, one entry per CDR3 protein. This table holds approximately 220,000 distinct CDR3 sequences, 85% to 95% found once. J gave up 9 bases and V 7 bases, and 7 bases lay outside the gene matches. Looked up from germline, CDR1 is SQVTM and CDR2 is ANQGSEA. The CDR3 covers 12 residues. While CD8+ and CD4+ T cells were isolated negatively, TEMRA cells were enriched by FACS.

Source material: CD4+ T cells from PBMCs. This rearrangement joins TRBV29-1 to TRBJ2-4, with 9 bases matching TRBD1. This clonotype was sampled from a human donor with multiple sclerosis. The DNA for the CDR3 is TGCAGCGGCCGACAGGGGGTCGGCATTCAGTACTTC. Translated, it gives CSGRQGVGIQYF.